The sample holds many counts of the clone carrying this TCR beta chain. The data were obtained in a study of T cells in Graves' hyperthyroidism and ophthalmopathy. This CDR3 has 17 amino acids. V shed 0 bases and J 4 bases; nucleotides not matched to a gene: 4. Germline assignment: CDR1 SGHRS and CDR2 YFSETQ. RNA transcripts yielded amplified TCR beta CDR3 regions. When the TCR CDR3 underwent first-round RT-PCR, the HTBI primer set was used. Each CDR3 protein is one row after TCRdb ran MiXCR on the multiplex PCR reads. Of around 600,000 distinct CDR3 sequences listed, around 13% were seen once; the top ten hold approximately 12%.

This TCR was recovered from a woman aged 45-60 years with Graves' ophthalmopathy. The chain couples TRBV5-1 to TRBJ2-1; 13 bases map to TRBD2. Sequencing was carried out using blood. The CDR3 protein is CASSLEPGLAGYNEQFF. CDR3 nucleotides: TGCGCCAGCAGCTTGGAACCGGGACTAGCGGGGTACAATGAGCAGTTCTTC.